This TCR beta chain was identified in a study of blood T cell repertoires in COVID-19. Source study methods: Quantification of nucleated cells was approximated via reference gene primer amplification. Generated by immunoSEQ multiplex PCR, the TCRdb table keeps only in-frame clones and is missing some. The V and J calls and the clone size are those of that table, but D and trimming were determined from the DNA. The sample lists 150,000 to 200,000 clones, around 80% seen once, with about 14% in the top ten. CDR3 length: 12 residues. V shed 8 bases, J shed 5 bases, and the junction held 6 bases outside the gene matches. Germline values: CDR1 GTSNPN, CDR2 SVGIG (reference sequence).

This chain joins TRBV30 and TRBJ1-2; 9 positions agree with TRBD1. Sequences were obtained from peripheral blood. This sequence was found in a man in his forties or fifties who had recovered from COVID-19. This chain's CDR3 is CAGGTGFYGYTF. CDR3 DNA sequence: TGTGCCGGCGGGACAGGGTTTTATGGCTACACCTTC.